The following is a TCR beta chain sequence with its context. Its antigen remains unidentified. 5'RACE template switching with UMIs generated TCR beta cDNA. TCRdb reanalyzed the 5' RACE reads, giving one entry per CDR3 protein sequence and no DNA. The sample is made up of 350,000 to 500,000 distinct CDR3 sequences, and the top ten hold 6% to 9.5% of it. The CDR3 consists of 13 residues. Germline V lookup: CDR1 LGHDT, CDR2 YNNKEL (reference sequence). These data are taken from a study of T cells expressing NK-cell markers. General study results and limits: Of the CD8+ T cell pool in over 5 donors, roughly 1.0-7.5% was accounted for by dominant NKG2C+ clonotypes. The same clonotypes also predominated in the CD3+CD56-NKG2C+ fraction of a handful of donors.

Sequencing was performed on blood T cells: a sorted CD56 or NKG2C T cell subset, CD4+ or CD8+ T cells, or bulk PBMC T cells (not recorded which). V is TRBV3-1 and J is TRBJ1-1. The TCR originated in a woman aged 18 to 75 in good health. The CDR3 sequence: CASSQRALAEAFF.